This TCR beta chain was identified during a study of blood T cell repertoires in COVID-19 (dated by TCRdb to the early 2020s). Notes on the research overall: Collaborator samples came from the United States, Italy and Spain and covered acute and convalescent phases of COVID-19. The material from the prospective study consisted of cDNA or gDNA derived from T cells, B-cell-depleted T cells, or PBMCs. The sample metadata nearly always contained a de-identified subject ID, COVID-19 status, age in years and sex. Samples were obtained from the ongoing ImmuneRACE study (first 160 participants) and from over 1,000 subjects provided by 6 global collaborators. A freely available public database, intended as a resource for researchers studying the immune response to SARS-CoV-2, is where the repertoires were released. Subjects who had been exposed to COVID-19, were actively infected with it, or had recovered from it provided the deeply sampled blood TCRbeta repertoires that made up the dataset. Where available, HLA class I and class II types were obtained from metadata supplied by the sample provider rather than from assay-based typing.

TCRbeta CDR3 regions were amplified from genomic DNA using the immunoSEQ Assay, a bias-controlled multiplex PCR. The published analysis was carried out like this. The number of nucleated cells in each sample was estimated by amplification of reference gene primers within the assay. To quantify the absolute abundance of each unique TCRbeta CDR3 rearrangement, sequence reads were collapsed and filtered. Productive Simpson clonality was computed per sample as the square root of Simpson's diversity index over productive rearrangements. TCRdb's version of the immuneACCESS table is confined to in-frame rearrangements and falls short of the full clone set. An unresolved V gene accounts for under half of the shortfall where checked; the remainder is of unknown origin. That table furnishes V, J and clone size, whereas the DNA furnished D and trimming. Within this sample are 350,000 or so clones, with around nine tenths of them counted one time only. The top ten clonotypes cover over 1% of the sample.

Ends trimmed: V by 5 bases, J by 5 bases; bases unmatched to a gene: 14. From the cysteine through the phenylalanine, the CDR3 covers 17 amino acids. The kept DNA is CDR3 alone, 51 bases in frame from the first base. In the germline V gene (reference sequence), CDR1 corresponds to MNHEY and CDR2 to SMNVEV. Results and caveats for the whole study, not just this receptor: The quantity of clinical and demographic metadata differed by source and by participant and was supplied without curation.

Worth noting for this clone: What antigen it recognizes has not been identified. Base qualities are missing; no much larger clone stands one base away.

Participants in the prospective study were enrolled through a virtual design, were aged about 18 to 89 years, and lived in under 25 United States geographic areas. Cohort assignment in the prospective study relied on participant-reported clinical history from a screening survey and a study questionnaire. Exposed participants had been in contact, within 2 weeks of entering the study, with a person who had a PCR-confirmed or clinician-diagnosed case of COVID-19. In the prospective study, mobile phlebotomists collected whole blood, serum and a nasopharyngeal or oropharyngeal swab from each participant. Prospective study participants could optionally give additional blood draws and questionnaires over an approximately two-month period. Before DNA extraction, prospective study blood samples were shipped either frozen or at room temperature.

The receptor comes from a woman in her 30s who had been exposed to COVID-19. The receptor chain draws on TRBV27 and TRBJ2-5; 10 bases in the junction line up with TRBD2. The sequencing sample was made of PBMCs or T cells enriched from blood (not recorded which). The bases read TGTGCCAGCAGTACCTGGCAGGCTAGCGGGGGTATTGAGACCCAGTACTTC. The resulting protein is CASSTWQASGGIETQYF.